This entry lists 24 T cell receptor beta chains sequenced from one sample in a study of human T cells and chemical hapten exposure. Time point here: patch test 3, about 24 weeks after DPC sensitization. As for treatment: therapeutic diphenylcyclopropenone sensitization with weekly scalp DPC. Extraction of total RNA was performed on unfractionated whole blood. A single record per CDR3 protein comes from TCRdb applying MiXCR to the RACE reads. The sample has over 30,000 distinct CDR3 sequences; more than 8% are singletons. Sequenced material: whole blood, taken in connection with sensitization to the hapten diphenylcyclopropenone (DPC). The receptors derive from a man aged 50 to 60 with alopecia areata. Some clones in this sample may be carry-over from other donors' samples.

The chain is built from TRBV12-3 or TRBV12-4 and TRBJ1-2; no firm D call. V dropped 7 bases and J dropped 5 bases, with 11 bases sitting between them. The length of the CDR3 is 12 residues. The CDR3 coding sequence is TGTGCCAGCACCATAACAGCATATGGCTACACCTTC. Residues: CASTITAYGYTF.

This clonotype was seen a handful of times. V gene TRBV9 combines with J gene TRBJ2-1, with D maybe TRBD1 (6 bases). The CDR3 sequence is 15 residues long. Trimming stripped 2 bases from V and 6 bases from J, with 15 bases between. Per the germline V gene, CDR1 is SGDLS and CDR2 is YYNGEE. As DNA, the CDR3 is TGTGCCAGCAGCGTCGCCGGGACACGGGGCAATGAGCAGTTCTTC. Translation gives CASSVAGTRGNEQFF.

This chain joins TRBV5-1 and TRBJ2-1; TRBD2 matches 10 bases. V gave up 3 bases and J gave up 8 bases; unmatched junction bases: 8. CDR1 and CDR2 (germline): SGHRS, YFSETQ. This CDR3 has 15 amino acids. The DNA of the CDR3 is TGCGCCAGCAGCTCGATAGCGGGAGGAATGGATGAGCAGTTCTTC. Translating it yields CASSSIAGGMDEQFF.

Ten or more counts support this clonotype. The chain uses TRBV29-1 and TRBJ2-1, with 16 bases matching TRBD2. This CDR3 is built from 17 residues. CDR1 and CDR2 (germline): SQVTM, ANQGSEA. V trimming: 3 bases; J trimming: 2 bases; junction bases outside the gene matches: 4. DNA of the CDR3: TGCAGCGTTGATGGGACTAGCGGGAGGGATGCCTACAATGAGCAGTTCTTC. The encoded protein is CSVDGTSGRDAYNEQFF.

Only a few counts were recorded for this clonotype. The chain couples TRBV7-2 to TRBJ2-1; 9 nucleotides line up with TRBD2. From germline, CDR1 is SGHTA and CDR2 FQGNSA. The CDR3 sequence is 16 residues long. Trimming at V came to 1 base and at J to 7 bases, leaving 8 bases not matched to a gene. The CDR3 is CASSLEGSGSFNEQFF. The CDR3 bases are TGTGCCAGCAGCTTAGAAGGTAGCGGGAGCTTTAATGAGCAGTTCTTC.

This clonotype was seen only a few times. The J gene is TRBJ2-3, the V gene TRBV7-2; the D gene is possibly TRBD2 (7 bases). Per the germline V gene, CDR1 is SGHTA and CDR2 is FQGNSA. CDR3 length equals 15 residues. V was pared by 6 bases and J by 4 bases, with 17 bases between. The CDR3 nucleotides are TGTGCCAGCAGTCCCGCAGGGGAGGGGGCAGATACGCAGTATTTT. Protein: CASSPAGEGADTQYF.

This chain connects TRBV29-1 to TRBJ1-2, with TRBD1 matching over 8 bases. Looked up from germline, CDR1 is SQVTM and CDR2 is ANQGSEA. J gave up 2 bases and V 6 bases, and 5 bases lay outside the gene matches. This CDR3 is built from 13 residues. The CDR3 is CSVDGQGNYGYTF. CDR3 nucleotides: TGCAGCGTGGACGGACAGGGAAACTATGGCTACACCTTC.

In its sample, this clonotype ranks as medium-sized. V gene TRBV10-2 combines with J gene TRBJ2-1; D gene unclear. Germline CDR1 is WSHSY and CDR2 is SAAADI. The V end lost 5 bases, the J end lost 9 bases, and 17 bases lay between the germline ends. This CDR3 spans 14 amino acids. CDR3 bases: TGCGCCAGCAGTCCTTCGGTGGGTCTAGGTGAGCAGTTCTTC. It yields the protein CASSPSVGLGEQFF.

This clonotype was detected only a few times. The chain combines TRBV21-1 with TRBJ2-7. TRBV21-1 constitutes a pseudogene. CDR3 size: 13 residues. The CDR3 DNA sequence: TGTGCCAGCAGCAATCCGAGCTCCTACGAGCAGTACTTC. Residues: CASSNPSSYEQYF.

This clonotype was counted between two and nine times. CDR3 sequence: CASSVVQASPLHF. Here the CDR3 DNA reads TGTGCCAGCAGCGTAGTGCAGGCTTCACCCCTCCACTTT. V is TRBV9 and J is TRBJ1-6; no firm D call. The CDR3 has 13 amino acids. Germline V gene sequence: CDR1 SGDLS, CDR2 YYNGEE. V was cut by 0 bases and J by 9 bases, with 7 bases left in between.

The CDR3 DNA reads as TGTGCCAGCAGCCCTGGACTAGCGGGGGCCGCAGATACGCAGTATTTT. Protein: CASSPGLAGAADTQYF. The chain joins TRBV12-3 or TRBV12-4 to TRBJ2-3; the match to TRBD2 covers 13 bases. The CDR3 is made up of 16 amino acids. The ends lost 6 bases at V and 4 bases at J; junction bases unmatched: 7.

The sample holds many counts of this clonotype. The CDR3 DNA is TGCGCCAGCAGCCTGGGACAGGAGGGCTTATACGAGCAGTACTTC. Its translation: CASSLGQEGLYEQYF. The chain joins TRBV5-1 to TRBJ2-7, with TRBD1 matching over 8 bases. V was clipped by 4 bases and J by 4 bases; unmatched bases: 10. CDR1 SGHRS and CDR2 YFSETQ come from the germline V gene. The CDR3 is 15 residues long. The variable domain in full, with the rest retrieved from reference TRBV5-1 and TRBJ2-7, is KAGVTQTPRYLIKTRGQQVTLSCSPISGHRSVSWYQQTPGQGLQFLFEYFSETQRNKGNFPGRFSGRQFSNSRSEMNVSTLELGDSALYLCASSLGQEGLYEQYFGPGTRLTVT.

This clonotype was counted a few times. The V gene is TRBV27, the J gene TRBJ2-7, with D perhaps matching TRBD2 (6 bases). Germline V gene data show CDR1 as MNHEY and CDR2 as SMNVEV (reference sequence). CDR3 size: 15 residues. Between the trimmed V and J ends, which lost 6 bases and 3 bases, there was a span of 18 bases. Here the CDR3 reads CASRTVLAPDYEQYF. For the CDR3, the DNA is TGTGCCAGCAGAACCGTACTAGCCCCTGACTACGAGCAGTACTTC.

The J gene is TRBJ2-1, the V gene TRBV21-1; the table calls TRBD1, which could not be checked here. TRBV21-1 is a pseudogene segment. This CDR3 contains 14 residues. This CDR3 reads CASRTILTVNEQFF. The CDR3 nucleotides read TGTGCCAGCAGGACGATTTTGACAGTAAATGAGCAGTTCTTC.

There are many counts of this clonotype. The chain joins TRBV11-2 to TRBJ2-7; no clear D. CDR1 and CDR2 (germline): SGHAT, FQNNGV. V shed 2 bases and J shed 4 bases, with 9 bases lying between them. The CDR3 loop spans 13 amino acids. The CDR3 sequence is CASSLRAGYEQYF. The CDR3 DNA reads as TGTGCCAGCAGCTTAAGGGCTGGTTACGAGCAGTACTTC.

This clonotype came up many times. V and J are TRBV30 and TRBJ2-1; 10 nucleotides align to TRBD2. Germline CDR1 is GTSNPN and CDR2 is SVGIG (reference sequence). V gave up 3 bases and J gave up 7 bases; unmatched junction bases: 6. This CDR3 has 14 amino acids. The DNA for the CDR3 is TGTGCCTGGAGGCCTAGCGGGAGCCGGAATGAGCAGTTCTTC. Its translation: CAWRPSGSRNEQFF.

This clonotype was seen a few times. V and J are TRBV19 and TRBJ2-1; no clear D. Trimming stripped 5 bases from V and 9 bases from J, with 11 bases between. Per germline, CDR1 LNHDA and CDR2 SQIVND (reference sequence). The CDR3 extends over 12 amino acids. CDR3 coding DNA: TGTGCCAGTAGTTCTCTCGGACGTGAGCAGTTCTTC. The encoded protein is CASSSLGREQFF.

This clonotype was detected ten times or more. J is TRBJ1-6 and V is TRBV27, with D possibly TRBD1 on 6 matching bases. Between the trimmed V and J ends, which lost 0 bases and 9 bases, there was a span of 12 bases. Per germline, CDR1 MNHEY and CDR2 SMNVEV (reference sequence). The CDR3 spans 15 residues. CDR3: CASSLSGGAGSPLHF. CDR3 sequence (DNA): TGTGCCAGCAGTTTATCCGGGGGCGCGGGTTCACCCCTCCACTTT.

The sample holds many counts of this clonotype. The chain links TRBV19 to TRBJ2-1; 11 positions match TRBD2. Germline lookup yields CDR1 LNHDA and CDR2 SQIVND (reference sequence). The J segment lost 6 bases and the V segment lost 3 bases, leaving 4 bases of the junction unmatched. The CDR3 is 15 amino acids. The CDR3 nucleotides are TGTGCCAGTAGTATGAGCCTAGCGGGAGGCAATGAGCAGTTCTTC. Translating gives CASSMSLAGGNEQFF.

This chain links TRBV5-1 with TRBJ2-2; D gene unclear. Trimming pared 1 base from V and 6 bases from J, leaving 4 bases between. The germline V gene encodes CDR1 SGHRS and CDR2 YFSETQ. The CDR3 has 12 amino acids. CDR3 DNA: TGCGCCAGCAGCTTGTGGGCCGGGGAGCTGTTTTTT. Translating it yields CASSLWAGELFF.

Ten or more counts support this clonotype. The chain couples TRBV7-9 to TRBJ2-1, with 7 positions matching TRBD1. The CDR3 runs to 14 residues. V lost 0 bases to trimming and J lost 4 bases; unmatched junction nucleotides: 0. Looked up from germline, CDR1 is SEHNR and CDR2 is FQNEAQ (reference sequence). CDR3 residues: CASSLATGYNEQFF. CDR3 DNA: TGTGCCAGCAGCTTAGCGACAGGGTACAATGAGCAGTTCTTC.

This clonotype was seen many times. This chain connects TRBV7-2 to TRBJ1-6, with TRBD1 as a possible D gene (6 bases). The CDR3 contains 15 residues. Germline-derived CDR1 and CDR2 are SGHTA and FQGNSA. The V end was cut by 5 bases, the J end by 8 bases, with 16 bases between. The CDR3 nucleotides are TGTGCCAGCAGCCCGCCGCAGGGGCAACATTCACCCCTCCACTTT. This translates into CASSPPQGQHSPLHF. Full variable domain (missing parts from reference TRBV7-2 and TRBJ1-6): GAGVSQSPSNKVTEKGKDVELRCDPISGHTALYWYRQSLGQGLEFLIYFQGNSAPDKSGLPSDRFSAERTGGSVSTLTIQRTQQEDSAVYLCASSPPQGQHSPLHFGNGTRLTVT.

The table lists this clonotype with many counts. The V and J genes are TRBV7-9 and TRBJ2-5; D gene uncertain. The CDR3 has 14 residues. The germline V and J ends were trimmed by 3 bases and 5 bases, with 13 bases remaining between them. CDR1 is SEHNR and CDR2 is FQNEAQ in the germline V gene (reference sequence). Here the CDR3 DNA reads TGTGCCAGCAGCTTCCCCGGAAGGCCGGAGACCCAGTACTTC. Translating it yields CASSFPGRPETQYF.

This clonotype was counted a few times. This rearrangement joins TRBV19 to TRBJ1-4; a weak D match, TRBD1 (5 bases). CDR1 LNHDA and CDR2 SQIVND come from the germline V gene (reference sequence). V lost 5 bases, J lost 5 bases, and 15 bases lay in between. The CDR3 consists of 15 residues. DNA for the CDR3: TGTGCCAGTAGTCAACCGGGACGGGGAAATGAAAAACTGTTTTTT. Translated: CASSQPGRGNEKLFF.